One and the same sample provided the 19 T cell receptor beta chains below, sequenced in a study of blood T cell repertoires in COVID-19. Sequenced by immunoSEQ multiplex PCR; TCRdb stores in-frame clones only, minus some. The sample has fewer than 150,000 clones, around 80% seen once. The sample was peripheral blood. These receptors were obtained from a human donor in a cohort sampled during active COVID-19.

The chain links TRBV9 to TRBJ2-2; TRBD1 matches at 9 bases. CDR3 length: 15 amino acids. Germline CDR1 SGDLS, CDR2 YYNGEE. Unmatched junction bases numbered 4, after V lost 2 bases and J lost 5 bases. The CDR3 coding sequence is TGTGCCAGCAGCGTTAAAGGACAGGGGACCGGGGAGCTGTTTTTT. Translated, it gives CASSVKGQGTGELFF.

This clone was seen a handful of times. This rearrangement joins TRBV9 to TRBJ2-7; 8 bases agree with TRBD1. Germline V gives CDR1 SGDLS, CDR2 YYNGEE. J lost 5 bases, V lost 4 bases, and 8 bases had no gene match. The CDR3 runs to 14 residues. CDR3 sequence: CASSPSRTGNEQYF. CDR3 bases: TGTGCCAGCAGCCCGAGCCGGACAGGGAACGAGCAGTACTTC.

The rearrangement joins TRBV30 to TRBJ1-1; possible D gene TRBD1, 6 bases. Germline CDR1 GTSNPN, CDR2 SVGIG (reference sequence). V lost 4 bases and J lost 1, with 10 bases in between. The CDR3 is made up of 13 amino acids. The CDR3 here is CAWKYRANTEAFF. CDR3 DNA: TGTGCCTGGAAGTACAGGGCGAACACTGAAGCTTTCTTT.

The gene calls are TRBV7-9 and TRBJ2-1, with 7 bases fitting TRBD1. J gave up 0 bases and V 5 bases, and 4 bases lay outside the gene matches. Germline V gene sequence: CDR1 SEHNR, CDR2 FQNEAQ (reference sequence). This CDR3 contains 15 residues. As DNA, the CDR3 is TGTGCCAGCAGCACGACAGGGTTCTCCTACAATGAGCAGTTCTTC. Translation: CASSTTGFSYNEQFF.

V is TRBV15 and J is TRBJ2-5, with 8 bases aligning to TRBD1. V lost 1 base and J lost 5; bases outside the gene matches: 0. Germline lookup yields CDR1 LNHNV and CDR2 YYDKDF (reference sequence). The CDR3 consists of 13 residues. Here the CDR3 DNA reads TGTGCCACCAGCAGAGGGACAGGGGAGACCCAGTACTTC. Its protein is CATSRGTGETQYF.

The genes are TRBV5-1 and TRBJ2-1; 7 bases match TRBD2. The germline V gene encodes CDR1 SGHRS and CDR2 YFSETQ. After removal of 0 bases from V and 9 bases from J, the junction contained 6 bases not matched to a gene. The CDR3 consists of 14 residues. The CDR3 reads CASSLVLAVGEQFF. The CDR3 nucleotides are TGCGCCAGCAGCTTGGTGCTAGCGGTGGGTGAGCAGTTCTTC.

This clone was recorded only once. The chain combines TRBV6-5 with TRBJ2-3; the D is unclear. Trimming took off 5 bases at V and 9 bases at J, with 15 bases between the two ends. Per germline, CDR1 MNHEY and CDR2 SVGAGI. The CDR3 is 13 residues long. CDR3 region: CASSQNPSGTQYF. The CDR3 DNA sequence: TGTGCCAGCAGTCAAAACCCCTCCGGGACGCAGTATTTT.

This CDR3 reads CASSRRRIPEQGFSNEQFF. In DNA, the CDR3 is TGCGCCAGCAGCCGCCGACGGATCCCAGAGCAGGGGTTCTCGAATGAGCAGTTCTTC. The chain uses TRBV4-1 and TRBJ2-1; D possibly corresponds to TRBD1 (6 bases). Germline CDR1 and CDR2: MGHRA and YSYEKL. V lost 4 bases to trimming and J lost 7 bases, with 29 bases between them. The CDR3 is made up of 19 amino acids.

The rearrangement joins TRBV27 to TRBJ2-1; D perhaps matches TRBD1 (5 bases). CDR1 MNHEY and CDR2 SMNVEV come from the germline V gene (reference sequence). The CDR3 totals 14 residues. Between the trimmed V and J ends, which lost 6 bases and 0 bases, there was a span of 9 bases. This CDR3 is CASSRQPSYNEQFF. The CDR3 bases are TGTGCCAGCAGCCGACAGCCCTCCTACAATGAGCAGTTCTTC.

The chain joins TRBV19 to TRBJ2-2; D possibly corresponds to TRBD1 (5 bases). The CDR3 is 12 amino acids. Germline V CDR1 and CDR2: LNHDA, SQIVND (reference sequence). Trimming stripped 8 bases from V and 4 bases from J, with 8 bases between. Written as DNA, the CDR3 is TGTGCCAGTCAAGGGGTCACCGGGGAGCTGTTTTTT. Encoded protein: CASQGVTGELFF.

The rearrangement links TRBV28 to TRBJ1-5; D not resolved. The CDR3 covers 16 residues. Germline V gives CDR1 MDHEN, CDR2 SYDVKM. The ends were cut back, 6 bases at V and 0 bases at J, with 15 bases in the middle. The CDR3 here is CASRDPGGYSNQPQHF. The CDR3 DNA reads TGTGCCAGCAGAGACCCGGGAGGATATAGCAATCAGCCCCAGCATTTT.

V and J are TRBV9 and TRBJ1-3; weak D call: TRBD1 (5 bases). This CDR3 spans 15 amino acids. Germline loops: CDR1 SGDLS, CDR2 YYNGEE. V was cut by 1 base and J by 3 bases, with 11 bases left in between. The CDR3 region is CASSVRGMNGNTIYF. The CDR3 nucleotides read TGTGCCAGCAGCGTAAGGGGAATGAATGGAAACACCATATATTTT.

The V call is TRBV4-3, the J call TRBJ2-1, with TRBD1 matching over 7 bases. CDR3 length: 19 residues. Trimming took 0 bases from V and 6 from J; bases not matched to a gene: 17. The V gene's germline CDR1 is LGHNA and CDR2 YSLEER. CDR3 sequence reads: CASSQDPQGMGVESNEQFF. The CDR3 DNA reads as TGCGCCAGCAGCCAAGATCCACAGGGGATGGGCGTTGAGAGCAATGAGCAGTTCTTC.

This chain links TRBV3-1 (or the pseudogene TRBV3-2) with TRBJ2-7; 9 bases are shared with TRBD1. Losses at the gene ends were 1 base for V and 7 bases for J; bases not matched to a gene: 8. This CDR3 comprises 15 residues. The germline V gene has CDR1 LGHDT and CDR2 YNNKEL (reference sequence). Here the CDR3 DNA reads TGTGCCAGCAGCCAAGTCCCGGGACAGGGTTGGGAGCAGTACTTC. It codes for CASSQVPGQGWEQYF.

Here the CDR3 reads CASSMKRGGGPGELFF. In DNA form, the CDR3 reads TGTGCCAGTAGTATGAAGCGAGGCGGGGGTCCCGGGGAGCTGTTTTTT. This sequence joins TRBV19 and TRBJ2-2; the match to TRBD2 covers 7 bases. Trimming cost V 3 bases and J 6 bases; bases outside gene matches: 10. The CDR3 runs 16 residues. Germline CDR1 LNHDA, CDR2 SQIVND (reference sequence).

This clone came up a few times. The chain employs TRBV6-5 and TRBJ1-2, with D perhaps matching TRBD1 (6 bases). Germline V gives CDR1 MNHEY, CDR2 SVGAGI. The CDR3 spans 15 residues. Trimming removed 7 bases from V and 4 bases from J, with 19 bases in between. CDR3 nucleotides: TGTGCCAGCATCAAAAATTTGCAGGGGTCCTATGGCTACACCTTC. This encodes CASIKNLQGSYGYTF.

The chain joins TRBV5-4 to TRBJ1-2, with D perhaps TRBD1 (5 bases). Between the trimmed V and J ends, which lost 2 bases and 4 bases, there was a span of 9 bases. From germline, CDR1 is SGHNT and CDR2 YYREEE (reference sequence). The CDR3 totals 13 residues. CDR3 residues: CASSFGGTYGYTF. Written as DNA, the CDR3 is TGTGCCAGCAGCTTTGGGGGGACCTATGGCTACACCTTC.

The rearrangement uses TRBV4-3 and TRBJ2-7, with D perhaps TRBD2 (5 bases). Germline CDR1 LGHNA, CDR2 YSLEER. V lost 1 base, J lost 2 bases, and 21 bases lay in between. This CDR3 has 18 residues. The CDR3 nucleotides are TGCGCCAGCAGCCAAGTGGGGAGAGTCTGGTCTCCTACCTACGAGCAGTACTTC. This encodes CASSQVGRVWSPTYEQYF.

V is TRBV3-1 (or the pseudogene TRBV3-2) and J is TRBJ2-5; the match to TRBD2 covers 15 bases. Germline V gene data show CDR1 as LGHDT and CDR2 as YNNKEL (reference sequence). This CDR3 contains 16 residues. V lost 2 bases, J lost 4 bases, and 2 bases stayed unmatched. CDR3: CASSQWTSGGGETQYF. In DNA, the CDR3 is TGTGCCAGCAGCCAATGGACTAGCGGGGGGGGAGAGACCCAGTACTTC.